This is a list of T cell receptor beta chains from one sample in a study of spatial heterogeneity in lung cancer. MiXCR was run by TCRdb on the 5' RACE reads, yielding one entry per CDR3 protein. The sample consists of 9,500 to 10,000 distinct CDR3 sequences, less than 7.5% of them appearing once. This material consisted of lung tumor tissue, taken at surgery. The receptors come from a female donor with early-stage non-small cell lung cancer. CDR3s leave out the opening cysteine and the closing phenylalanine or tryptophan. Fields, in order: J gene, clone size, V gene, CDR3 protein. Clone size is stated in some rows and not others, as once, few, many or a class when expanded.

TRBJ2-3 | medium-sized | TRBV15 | ATSRDRGIWTDTQY
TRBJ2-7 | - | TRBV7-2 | ASSQKSYEQY
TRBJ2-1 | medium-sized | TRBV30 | AWATSGSDEQF
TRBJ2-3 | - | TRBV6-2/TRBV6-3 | ASSRRDTQY
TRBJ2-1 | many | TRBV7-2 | ASRQNSGSQYNEQF
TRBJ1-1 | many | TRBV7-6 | ASSSKAMNTEAF
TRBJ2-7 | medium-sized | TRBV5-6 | ASSYTSEQY
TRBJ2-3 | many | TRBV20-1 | SASDRDRGPDTQY
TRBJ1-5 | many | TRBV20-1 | SASVDSSNQPQH
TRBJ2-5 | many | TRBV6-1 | ASSEIRETQY
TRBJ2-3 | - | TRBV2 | ASSTWDTQY
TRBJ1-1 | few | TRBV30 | AWSDLNTEAF
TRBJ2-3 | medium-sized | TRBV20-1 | SASTVTDTQY
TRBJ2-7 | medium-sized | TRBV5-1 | ASSLYPGSDYEQY
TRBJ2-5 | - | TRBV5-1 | ASSPDSGGETQY
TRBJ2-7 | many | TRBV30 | AWTPPGTGTSEQY
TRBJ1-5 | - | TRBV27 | ASRGQNSPSNQPQH
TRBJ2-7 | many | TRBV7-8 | ASSLSPGLAGYEQY
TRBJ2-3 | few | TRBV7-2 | ASSLVFGHTDTQY
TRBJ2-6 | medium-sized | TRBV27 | ASSWGSRPSGANVLT
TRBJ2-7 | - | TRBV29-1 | SALGVGTGAYEQY
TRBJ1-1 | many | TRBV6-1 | ASSGRTNIGEAF
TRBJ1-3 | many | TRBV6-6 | ASNPGSGNTIY
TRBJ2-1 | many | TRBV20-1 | SAFLPGLADNEQF
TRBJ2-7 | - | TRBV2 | ASSRQGSYEQY
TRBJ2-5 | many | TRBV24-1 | ATSDTGTDWTQY
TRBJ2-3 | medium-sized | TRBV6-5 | ASSYSAGADTQY
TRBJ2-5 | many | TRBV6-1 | ASSDVGSGRETQY
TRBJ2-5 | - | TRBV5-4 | ASSYQAAGETQY
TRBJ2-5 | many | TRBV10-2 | ASSNRGGETQY
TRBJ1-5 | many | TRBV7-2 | ASSFDLQGQPQH
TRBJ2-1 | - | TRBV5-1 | ASSLGYSSSYNEQF
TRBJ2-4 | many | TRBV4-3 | ASSQEAGELNIQY
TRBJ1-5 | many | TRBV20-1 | SARPDRSNQPQH
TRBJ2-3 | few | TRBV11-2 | ASVFTSGTSTDTQY
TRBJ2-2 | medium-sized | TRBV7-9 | ASSFSTGELF
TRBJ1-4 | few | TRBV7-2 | ASSGRSTTNEKLF
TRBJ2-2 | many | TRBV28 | ASNVRRNTGELF
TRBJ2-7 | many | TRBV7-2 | ASSLGTGAYEQY
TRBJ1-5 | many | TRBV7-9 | ASSLELEENQPQH
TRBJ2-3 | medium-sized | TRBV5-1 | ASSPGAGGPDTQY
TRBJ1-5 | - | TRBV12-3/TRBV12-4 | ASRPPGGGNQPQH
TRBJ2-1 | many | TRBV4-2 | ASSPTGGRDEQF
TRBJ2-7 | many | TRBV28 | ASSSRTYEQY
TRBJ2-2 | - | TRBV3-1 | ASSLVGTGELF
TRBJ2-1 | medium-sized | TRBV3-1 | ASSHPRQGAYNEQF
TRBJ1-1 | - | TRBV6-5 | ASRRKGTGFVGTTEAF